This T cell receptor (beta chain) appears in the sequencing data of a study of cytomegalovirus exposure and HLA in healthy donors (dated by TCRdb to about 2017). About the full investigation: An earlier analysis of roughly 570 of the donors reported over 250 Gb of sequence data and roughly 120 million unique TCR beta sequences obtained from around 180 million T cells. An early release covering more than 500 HLA-typed donors comprised about 310 gigabases of sequencing data and about 90 million unique TCR sequences. The genetic ancestry cluster associated with self-reported Caucasian donors included about 81% of the approximately 430 genotyped donors. The study aimed to test whether cataloging public T cell receptors could reveal signatures of past pathogen exposure. The study profiled the T cell repertoires of 666 subjects by immunosequencing and related them to cytomegalovirus serostatus. A separate validation cohort of over a hundred different subjects was used in addition to the roughly 670-subject first cohort. To predict cytomegalovirus infection status, the study combined high-throughput TCR immunosequencing, statistical association of individual TCRs with disease status, and machine learning. To study patterns of TCR occurrence, a later analysis re-analyzed previously published TCR beta repertoires from 666 donors and added high-resolution HLA genotyping. Rather than drawing on any new phenotypic data, the later analysis identified candidate immune exposures from TCR beta sequences and the way those sequences occurred across donors. An earlier analysis of around 540 of the donors applied high-throughput TCR beta sequencing to assess whether each TCR beta V gene segment acted as functional or pseudogenic. Donor age, sex, ethnicity and CMV serostatus were compiled together with the repertoire data. Genome-wide SNP genotypes for about three fifths of the roughly 670 donors were used in a later genetic analysis, which treated that subset as a discovery cohort. All discovery cohort repertoires had been generated on a single sequencing platform. HLA typing covered class I and class II loci at four-digit resolution. The number of typed donors differed by locus: 629-630 for A, B, C, DRB1 and DQB1; approximately 530 for DQA1; approximately 610 for DPA1; and about 450 for DPB1. Four or five DR-DQ haplotypes were treated as single units for association and clustering because of strong linkage in the cohort. Among 300 to 450 genotyped donors of the cohort, an average of approximately 240,000 unique TCR beta nucleotide sequences were sequenced per donor, roughly 20% of them non-productive. The research as a whole found: HLA typing was unavailable for some donors at each locus, so association tests used only the typed subset. Immune exposure information for the cohort was limited to CMV serostatus. In a later analysis, HLA-associated TCR beta chains showed more clonal expansion and lower generation probabilities than non-associated chains that were equally common. Because counts were too low, approximately 18 rarely observed V segments, including chromosome 9 orphons, were excluded from the earlier analysis of roughly 580 of the donors. The classifier was reported to diagnose cytomegalovirus status with high specificity and sensitivity in both the original and validation cohorts. A later analysis associated about 18,000 TCR beta sequences with specific HLA alleles at a false discovery rate of 0.05. Across donors, most TCR sequences were observed very rarely, whereas some public TCRs were present in many individuals. A further reported finding was that TCR beta sequences accurately predicted the HLA-A and HLA-B alleles for most subjects in the first cohort. A cluster of highly shared sequence variants was judged likely to represent a technical artifact of the sequencing pipeline. The presence/absence analyses assumed that sequencing depth was roughly uniform across donors, and that assumption may not be true. When HLA alleles, especially DR and DQ, strongly co-occurred, attributing TCR associations to individual alleles was difficult. Most CMV-associated TCR beta chains appeared to be HLA-restricted in a later analysis, and the HLA associations seemed to be driven largely by CMV exposure. Linkage disequilibrium might explain the correlated functional status among segregating V segments, but an unknown experimental factor could not be excluded. A later analysis found that TCR association rates varied across HLA loci, with DRB1 alleles showing the most associated TCRs and HLA-C alleles the fewest. The study gave a list of 150 to 200 TCR beta chains associated with cytomegalovirus. Several of the top co-occurrence clusters appeared to be linked to parvovirus B19, influenza, CMV and Epstein-Barr virus, according to a later analysis. In a later genetic analysis, a missense DCLRE1C variant was associated with V-gene and J-gene trimming of TCR beta chains, and the association was replicated in an independent cohort. According to the authors, the approach could potentially be generalized to other disease states and immunological phenotypes. In this cohort, only TCR beta chains were sequenced, and detectable features were limited by the absence of alpha or paired-chain data. Some IMGT-functional V segments, including TRBV6-2 and TRBV6-3, could not be distinguished by the 87-base-pair reads and were therefore excluded. In an earlier analysis of around 600 of the donors, most TCR beta V segments were observed in productive rearrangements about 90% or about 30% of the time, broadly matching IMGT annotations. Three of the identified cytomegalovirus-associated TCR beta chains were confirmed in vitro to be specific for cytomegalovirus antigens. Compared with the approximately 670-donor mean, donors in an Asian-associated ancestry cluster had fewer N-insertions in productive TCRs, according to a later genetic analysis.

A note on this clone: Its cognate antigen has yet to be identified.

The germline V gene yields LGHNA for CDR1 and YSLEER for CDR2. The CDR3 starts with the cysteine, ends with the phenylalanine, and has 16 residues. Kept here is only the CDR3 DNA, which spans 48 bases and is read in frame from base 1. V is reduced by 2 bases and J by 8 bases, leaving a spacing of 19 bases between them. In total, about 650 healthy bone marrow donors made up the cohort. At the time of sampling, every cohort member was nominally healthy, though immune exposures that went unrecorded were likely present. The donor tested CMV seronegative, placing the donor among the 350 or so seronegative members of the cohort. Each donor provided a peripheral blood sample, and peripheral blood mononuclear cells were used for TCR beta sequencing. The Qiagen DNeasy Blood Extraction Kit was used to extract genomic DNA from the blood cell samples. Library construction relied on the immunoSEQ multiplex PCR assay. A mixture of 60 forward primers for TCR Vbeta segments and 13 reverse primers for TCR Jbeta segments was used in the multiplex PCR. The CDR3 region of rearranged TCR beta genes was amplified from genomic DNA with a multiplex PCR assay. Amplified TCR beta libraries were sequenced as 87-base-pair reads on the Illumina HiSeq System. The authors processed their data as follows. Across the 700 or so repertoires, a later analysis counted 80 million or so unique TCR beta chains, roughly 11 million of which were shared by at least two donors. To remove PCR and sequencing errors, raw reads were error-corrected and collapsed into unique sequences using a nearest-neighbor algorithm that merged closely related sequences. CDR3 sequences were aligned to IMGT reference sequences to assign V, D and J gene segments. Each retained sequence needed at least a six-nucleotide match to both a V gene segment and a J gene segment. A rearrangement was called productive if the CDR3 had no stop codons and remained in frame with V and J, and every other rearrangement was called non-productive. CDR3 was defined by IMGT convention, running from the second conserved V-encoded cysteine to the conserved J-encoded phenylalanine. The earlier analysis of around 640 of the donors excluded sequences that lacked an unambiguous match to a single V gene segment. In an earlier analysis of several hundred of the donors, V segments were called functional above 56.7% productive rearrangements and were called segregating when the between-donor standard deviation exceeded 5%. A statistical classification framework was developed to diagnose cytomegalovirus status using the catalog of TCR beta chain sequences. In a later analysis, TCR nucleotide sequences were compared against IMGT/GENE-DB human TR gene sequences so that V and J genes could be assigned. A later analysis assigned CDR3 sequences and most-parsimonious VDJ recombination scenarios with the TCRdist pipeline. In a later analysis, each TCR beta chain was defined by its CDR3 amino acid sequence together with its V-gene family, and reads lacking a unique V-gene family were excluded. To address suspected cross-contamination and a sequencing artifact, a later analysis removed roughly 640 highly shared, low-generation-probability nucleotide sequences. In a later analysis, a clonal expansion index was calculated for each public chain from normalized within-repertoire ranks of inferred template counts. In a later analysis, generation probabilities were computed with a VDJ recombination model fitted to out-of-frame rearrangements, and the resulting probabilities were checked against IGoR. In a later analysis, hypergeometric tests were used to score TCR-TCR, TCR-HLA and TCR-CMV co-occurrence, with a repertoire-size bias correction applied to TCR pairs. False discovery rates were estimated in a later analysis by permuting HLA or CMV assignments 20 times. In a later analysis, co-occurring TCRs were grouped using DBSCAN, with TCRdist sequence similarity added in when clustering inside HLA-allele-positive subsets. Repertoires with fewer than 30,000 or more than 120,000 public chains were left out of co-occurrence clustering, as were about five repertoires with anomalous nucleotide sharing. Not all clones reach the TCRdb copy of this immuneACCESS table, which keeps in-frame sequences only. Checked studies attribute under half of the gap to unresolved V genes and leave the rest unexplained. Clonal size and the V and J genes are those of that table, whereas D and trimming came from the DNA. The table held for this sample gives 100,000 to 150,000 clones. Jointly, the top ten make up about 2.7% of the sample.

The clonotype originates from a man younger than 45 in good health and CMV-seronegative. Sequenced sample: PBMCs. Here the chain combines TRBV4-3 and TRBJ2-1; the D segment could be TRBD2, given 6 matching bases. The CDR3 sequence is CASSQSTGDSGHEQFF. The bases are TGCGCCAGCAGCCAATCAACCGGGGACTCGGGGCATGAGCAGTTCTTC.